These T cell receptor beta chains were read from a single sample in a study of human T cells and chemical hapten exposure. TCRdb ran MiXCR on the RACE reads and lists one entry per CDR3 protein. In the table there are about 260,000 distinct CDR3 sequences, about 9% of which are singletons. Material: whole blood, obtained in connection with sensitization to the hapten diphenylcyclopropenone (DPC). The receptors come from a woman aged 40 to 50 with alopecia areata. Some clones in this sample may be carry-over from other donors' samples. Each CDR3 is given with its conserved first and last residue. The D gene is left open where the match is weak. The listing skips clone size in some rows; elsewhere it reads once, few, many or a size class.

cdr3_aa: CSVAYLAFNNEQFF; cdr3_nt: TGCAGCGTTGCTTACCTAGCGTTTAACAATGAGCAGTTCTTC; clone_size: few; v_call: TRBV29-1; d_call: NA; j_call: TRBJ2-1
cdr3_aa: CASSPVRSGRGDTQYF; cdr3_nt: TGTGCCAGCAGTCCCGTCAGGAGCGGGAGGGGAGATACGCAGTATTTT; clone_size: NA; v_call: TRBV27; d_call: TRBD2; j_call: TRBJ2-3
cdr3_aa: CASSLGGPANTEAFF; cdr3_nt: TGTGCCAGCAGCTTAGGGGGTCCGGCGAACACTGAAGCTTTCTTT; clone_size: few; v_call: TRBV7-9; d_call: NA; j_call: TRBJ1-1
cdr3_aa: CASSLVLGRDTQYF; cdr3_nt: TGTGCCAGCAGTCTGGTTCTAGGGCGCGATACGCAGTATTTT; clone_size: NA; v_call: TRBV12-3/TRBV12-4; d_call: NA; j_call: TRBJ2-3
cdr3_aa: CASSLVPGRSNEQYF; cdr3_nt: TGTGCCAGCAGCTTAGTCCCGGGACGGAGCAACGAGCAGTACTTC; clone_size: NA; v_call: TRBV7-9; d_call: NA; j_call: TRBJ2-7
cdr3_aa: CASLFGTRGTEAFF; cdr3_nt: TGTGCCAGCCTTTTTGGGACCCGGGGGACTGAAGCTTTCTTT; clone_size: NA; v_call: TRBV2; d_call: NA; j_call: TRBJ1-1
cdr3_aa: CASSQVALEAYNEQFF; cdr3_nt: TGTGCCAGCAGCCAGGTGGCCCTGGAGGCCTACAATGAGCAGTTCTTC; clone_size: NA; v_call: TRBV5-6; d_call: NA; j_call: TRBJ2-1
cdr3_aa: CATLGASYEQYF; cdr3_nt: TGTGCCACCCTGGGTGCGTCCTACGAGCAGTACTTC; clone_size: NA; v_call: TRBV7-2; d_call: NA; j_call: TRBJ2-7
cdr3_aa: CASKYLAGGGDEQFF; cdr3_nt: TGTGCCAGCAAATATCTAGCGGGAGGGGGCGATGAGCAGTTCTTC; clone_size: many; v_call: TRBV27; d_call: TRBD2; j_call: TRBJ2-1
cdr3_aa: CASSWTSPDTQYF; cdr3_nt: TGTGCCAGCAGTTGGACTAGCCCAGATACGCAGTATTTT; clone_size: many; v_call: TRBV12-3/TRBV12-4; d_call: TRBD2; j_call: TRBJ2-3
cdr3_aa: CASSRGDRLNEKLFF; cdr3_nt: TGCGCCAGCAGCAGGGGAGACAGGCTTAATGAAAAACTGTTTTTT; clone_size: NA; v_call: TRBV4-3; d_call: NA; j_call: TRBJ1-4
cdr3_aa: CASSAPETNSYEQYF; cdr3_nt: TGTGCCAGCAGCGCCCCGGAGACTAACTCCTACGAGCAGTACTTC; clone_size: few; v_call: TRBV6-6; d_call: NA; j_call: TRBJ2-7
cdr3_aa: CASSLVRGSRETQYF; cdr3_nt: TGTGCCAGCAGCTTAGTGCGGGGGAGCCGAGAGACCCAGTACTTC; clone_size: many; v_call: TRBV7-2; d_call: TRBD2; j_call: TRBJ2-5
cdr3_aa: CASWTIADSYEQYF; cdr3_nt: TGTGCCAGCTGGACTATAGCGGACTCCTACGAGCAGTACTTC; clone_size: NA; v_call: TRBV6-2/TRBV6-3; d_call: NA; j_call: TRBJ2-7
cdr3_aa: CASSPTGGFYEQYF; cdr3_nt: TGTGCCAGCAGCCCCACAGGGGGCTTTTACGAGCAGTACTTC; clone_size: few; v_call: TRBV12-3/TRBV12-4; d_call: TRBD1; j_call: TRBJ2-7
cdr3_aa: CASRRGVGVVTDTQYF; cdr3_nt: TGTGCCAGCAGACGGGGAGTTGGTGTAGTGACAGATACGCAGTATTTT; clone_size: NA; v_call: TRBV6-5; d_call: NA; j_call: TRBJ2-3
cdr3_aa: CASSLRAGGRYEQYF; cdr3_nt: TGTGCCAGCAGTCTGAGAGCGGGAGGGCGCTACGAGCAGTACTTC; clone_size: NA; v_call: TRBV27; d_call: TRBD2; j_call: TRBJ2-7
cdr3_aa: CASSLQGQATEAFF; cdr3_nt: TGCGCCAGCAGCTTACAGGGTCAGGCCACTGAAGCTTTCTTT; clone_size: NA; v_call: TRBV5-1; d_call: NA; j_call: TRBJ1-1
cdr3_aa: CASSVDGTTPETQYF; cdr3_nt: TGTGCCAGCAGCGTAGATGGGACAACCCCGGAGACCCAGTACTTC; clone_size: NA; v_call: TRBV9; d_call: NA; j_call: TRBJ2-5
cdr3_aa: CASTPRRAAGANVLTF; cdr3_nt: TGTGCCAGCACCCCTCGGAGGGCTGCTGGGGCCAACGTCCTGACTTTC; clone_size: NA; v_call: TRBV6-2/TRBV6-3; d_call: NA; j_call: TRBJ2-6
cdr3_aa: CASSQPTRVEGTDTQYF; cdr3_nt: TGCGCCAGCAGCCAACCCACCCGGGTCGAGGGGACAGATACGCAGTATTTT; clone_size: NA; v_call: TRBV4-1; d_call: NA; j_call: TRBJ2-3
cdr3_aa: CASTQGAQGVAFF; cdr3_nt: TGTGCCAGCACTCAGGGGGCGCAAGGAGTAGCTTTCTTT; clone_size: many; v_call: TRBV7-2; d_call: TRBD1; j_call: TRBJ1-1
cdr3_aa: CASSLSGTRRNEQYF; cdr3_nt: TGTGCCAGCAGTTTATCCGGGACTAGAAGAAACGAGCAGTACTTC; clone_size: many; v_call: TRBV28; d_call: TRBD2; j_call: TRBJ2-7